A single sample is the source of the 26 T cell receptor beta chains below, sequenced in a study of blood T cell repertoires in COVID-19. Clones were sequenced by immunoSEQ multiplex PCR, and TCRdb holds only the in-frame ones, with some missing. The table has some 340,000 clones, 65% to 85% seen once. The sample consisted of peripheral blood. The receptor source for this set is a man under 40 with active or convalescent COVID-19.

The chain carries TRBV15 and TRBJ2-7; 10 nucleotides align to TRBD1. Trimming cost V 7 bases and J 5 bases; bases outside gene matches: 8. This CDR3 has 14 residues. Germline CDR1 and CDR2: LNHNV and YYDKDF (reference sequence). CDR3 sequence reads: CATNPDRGRNEQYF. As DNA, the CDR3 is TGTGCCACCAACCCAGACAGGGGGCGGAACGAGCAGTACTTC.

Only a few counts were recorded for this clone. The chain joins TRBV28 to TRBJ1-2; tentative D call: TRBD1 (5 bases). This CDR3 has 14 residues. Trimming shortened V by 5 bases and J by 6 bases, and 16 bases separated the two germline ends. CDR1 MDHEN and CDR2 SYDVKM come from the germline V gene. The CDR3 bases are TGTGCCAGCAGTCTGTACCCCATGACAGATGGCTACACCTTC. Protein product: CASSLYPMTDGYTF.

The CDR3 loop reads CASSLLPSRKPLGYTF. CDR3 DNA: TGTGCCAGCAGCTTACTCCCGTCCAGGAAGCCCCTTGGCTACACCTTC. The genes are TRBV5-4 and TRBJ1-2; D is undetermined. Trimming left V 2 bases short and J 7 bases short, with 21 bases between. Germline loops: CDR1 SGHNT, CDR2 YYREEE (reference sequence). CDR3 length: 16 amino acids.

The rearrangement joins TRBV30 to TRBJ1-2; D not resolved. Looked up from germline, CDR1 is GTSNPN and CDR2 is SVGIG (reference sequence). V gave up 6 bases and J gave up 4 bases, with 18 bases separating them. The CDR3 is made up of 14 amino acids. This CDR3 reads CACPPRQAGYGYTF. The CDR3 DNA is TGTGCCTGTCCTCCCCGGCAGGCAGGCTATGGCTACACCTTC.

The chain is built from TRBV19 and TRBJ1-5, with D possibly matching TRBD1 (5 bases). V gave up 4 bases and J gave up 4 bases, with 14 bases separating them. This CDR3 is built from 15 residues. Germline V lookup: CDR1 LNHDA, CDR2 SQIVND (reference sequence). The CDR3 spells CASSRQWRENQPQHF. CDR3 sequence (DNA): TGTGCCAGTAGTAGACAGTGGAGGGAGAATCAGCCCCAGCATTTT.

This clone was counted a few times. V gene TRBV7-7 combines with J gene TRBJ2-1; D gene uncertain. The CDR3 has 11 amino acids. The V end lost 5 bases, the J end lost 11 bases, and 10 bases lay between the germline ends. Germline V gene data show CDR1 as SSHAT and CDR2 as FNYEAQ (reference sequence). The CDR3 reads CASSPGYKQFF. CDR3 DNA: TGTGCCAGCAGCCCCGGTTATAAGCAGTTCTTC.

V is TRBV30 and J is TRBJ2-1, with 9 bases identical to TRBD2. The CDR3 has 15 amino acids. V was pared by 3 bases and J by 2 bases, with 5 bases of the junction left unmatched. The germline V gene encodes CDR1 GTSNPN and CDR2 SVGIG (reference sequence). The CDR3 loop is CAWSPGLAPYNEQFF. The CDR3, as DNA: TGTGCCTGGAGCCCAGGACTAGCGCCCTACAATGAGCAGTTCTTC.

This sequence joins TRBV4-3 and TRBJ1-4; 7 bases agree with TRBD1. The junction had 6 bases not matched to a gene; V was cut back by 0 bases and J by 2 bases. CDR3 length equals 17 residues. The germline gives CDR1 LGHNA, CDR2 YSLEER. The CDR3 coding sequence is TGCGCCAGCAGCCAAGATGTCGGGACAGCGACTAATGAAAAACTGTTTTTT. Residues: CASSQDVGTATNEKLFF.

This chain uses TRBV19 with TRBJ2-5; a weak D match, TRBD1 (6 bases). Germline V gives CDR1 LNHDA, CDR2 SQIVND (reference sequence). V was shortened by 2 bases and J by 3 bases, with 7 bases between the two germline ends. The CDR3 spans 13 residues. This CDR3 is CASSINREETQYF. The CDR3 bases are TGTGCCAGTAGTATAAACAGGGAAGAGACCCAGTACTTC. Based on the CDR3 plus reference TRBV19 and TRBJ2-5, the full variable domain is DGGITQSPKYLFRKEGQNVTLSCEQNLNHDAMYWYRQDPGQGLRLIYYSQIVNDFQKGDIAEGYSVSREKKESFPLTVTSAQKNPTAFYLCASSINREETQYFGPGTRLLVL.

The chain couples TRBV27 to TRBJ2-7; D gene unclear. Trimming cost V 6 bases and J 4 bases, with 7 bases left between them. CDR3 size: 11 residues. CDR1 is MNHEY and CDR2 is SMNVEV in the germline V gene (reference sequence). CDR3 DNA sequence: TGTGCCAGCAGGACCGGGTACGAGCAGTACTTC. Protein sequence: CASRTGYEQYF.

The chain couples TRBV5-6 to TRBJ2-7; TRBD1 agrees at 7 bases. V shed 4 bases, J shed 4 bases, and the junction held 11 bases outside the gene matches. The germline V gene has CDR1 SGHDT and CDR2 YYEEEE. The CDR3 has 15 residues. The DNA of the CDR3 is TGTGCCAGCAGCCCCGGTCCGGGACAGCATTACGAGCAGTACTTC. Amino acids: CASSPGPGQHYEQYF.

Concerning this clone itself: Additional DNA sequences in this sample encode the identical CDR3. The V gene is TRBV30, the J gene TRBJ1-1; no firm D call. Trimming took 1 base from V and 1 from J, leaving 7 bases between them. This CDR3 is 13 amino acids long. Germline CDR1 reads GTSNPN; CDR2 reads SVGIG (reference sequence). In DNA form, the CDR3 reads TGTGCCTGGAGTGCGACGGGGAACACTGAAGCTTTCTTT. As protein: CAWSATGNTEAFF.

This clone has only a few counts. The chain recombines TRBV21-1 with TRBJ2-1; TRBD2, the table's D call, was not compared with the DNA. TRBV21-1 is listed as a pseudogene. CDR3 length: 14 amino acids. The DNA for the CDR3 is TGTGCCAGCATTAATCCGGAGGAGGGAAATGAGCAGTTCTTC. It encodes CASINPEEGNEQFF.

This clone was seen only once. The chain recombines TRBV4-3 with TRBJ2-7; TRBD1 is a possible D gene (6 bases). Germline CDR1 is LGHNA and CDR2 is YSLEER. The CDR3 runs 14 residues. Trimming removed 0 bases at V and 6 bases at J, with 12 bases between. CDR3 bases: TGCGCCAGCAGCCAAGATTACAGGGTGGGCGAGCAGTACTTC. Protein product: CASSQDYRVGEQYF.

This clone was recorded only once. The genes are TRBV27 and TRBJ2-5; 12 nucleotides agree with TRBD2. Germline trimming cut 5 bases from V and 5 bases from J; bases unmatched to any gene: 9. There are 16 residues in the CDR3. Germline CDR1 MNHEY, CDR2 SMNVEV (reference sequence). DNA of the CDR3: TGTGCCAGCAGTGAGGCTAGCGGGGGGGCCGGGGAGACCCAGTACTTC. Residues: CASSEASGGAGETQYF.

The CDR3 region has the DNA TGTGCCAGCAGCTTAGGGGGGCCCTACAATGAGCAGTTCTTC. Its translation: CASSLGGPYNEQFF. This rearrangement joins TRBV13 to TRBJ2-1, with D maybe TRBD1 (5 bases). The CDR3 runs to 14 residues. CDR1 and CDR2 from the germline V gene are PRHDT and FYEKMQ (reference sequence). The V gene lost 0 bases and the J gene lost 2 bases, with 5 bases spanning the gap.

The chain joins TRBV5-1 to TRBJ2-7; 12 bases are shared with TRBD2. Germline lookup yields CDR1 SGHRS and CDR2 YFSETQ. The length of the CDR3 is 17 residues. Unmatched junction bases numbered 13, after V lost 4 bases and J lost 5 bases. The CDR3 nucleotides read TGCGCCAGCAGCCAAGGACTAGCGGGACCGGGAGGCCACGAGCAGTACTTC. Translating gives CASSQGLAGPGGHEQYF.

This clone has a handful of counts. J is TRBJ2-3 and V is TRBV7-9; possibly TRBD2 for D (5 bases). The germline V and J ends were trimmed by 0 bases and 6 bases, with 10 bases remaining between them. The CDR3 sequence is 14 residues long. CDR1 and CDR2 (germline): SEHNR, FQNEAQ (reference sequence). The DNA for the CDR3 is TGTGCCAGCAGCTTAGCCCAGTTAGCGGATACGCAGTATTTT. It yields the protein CASSLAQLADTQYF. The whole variable domain, filled in from reference TRBV7-9 and TRBJ2-3, reads DTGVSQNPRHKITKRGQNVTFRCDPISEHNRLYWYRQTLGQGPEFLTYFQNEAQLEKSRLLSDRFSAERPKGSFSTLEIQRTEQGDSAMYLCASSLAQLADTQYFGPGTRLTVL.

This clone was picked up one time. Other DNA sequences in the same sample also yield this CDR3. The J gene is TRBJ2-1, the V gene TRBV10-3; 8 bases line up with TRBD1. The germline gives CDR1 ENHRY, CDR2 SYGVKD. The CDR3 is made up of 16 amino acids. V lost 4 bases, J lost 4 bases, and 9 bases stayed unmatched. Here the CDR3 reads CAISGFSGTGYNEQFF. CDR3 nucleotides: TGTGCCATCAGTGGGTTCTCCGGGACAGGATACAATGAGCAGTTCTTC.

The chain has TRBV18 and TRBJ2-7; tentatively, D is TRBD1 (6 bases). Trimming left V 5 bases short and J 3 bases short, with 17 bases between. The CDR3 is made up of 15 amino acids. CDR1 and CDR2 from the germline V gene are KGHSH and LQKENI. CDR3 coding DNA: TGTGCCAGCTCATTACAGGGCCCCAACAACTACGAGCAGTACTTC. Translating it yields CASSLQGPNNYEQYF.

Only a few counts were recorded for this clone. The gene calls are TRBV2 and TRBJ2-2; weak D call: TRBD2 (6 bases). Germline loops: CDR1 SNHLY, CDR2 FYNNEI. Trimming removed 2 bases at V and 4 bases at J, with 14 bases between. This CDR3 is built from 16 residues. The CDR3 sequence is CASSERVAVSTGELFF. For the CDR3, the DNA is TGTGCCAGCAGTGAACGGGTAGCGGTGAGCACCGGGGAGCTGTTTTTT.

This chain connects TRBV3-1 (or the pseudogene TRBV3-2) to TRBJ2-1, with 10 bases that match TRBD2. Germline V lookup: CDR1 LGHDT, CDR2 YNNKEL (reference sequence). The V segment lost 3 bases and the J segment 0 bases; nucleotides outside the gene matches: 2. This CDR3 has 16 residues. CDR3 protein: CASSHSSGSSYNEQFF. The CDR3 DNA reads as TGTGCCAGCAGCCACTCTAGCGGGAGCTCCTACAATGAGCAGTTCTTC.

The chain uses TRBV5-4 and TRBJ1-2, with 9 bases fitting TRBD1. After removal of 3 bases from V and 4 bases from J, the junction contained 4 bases not matched to a gene. Germline CDR1 reads SGHNT; CDR2 reads YYREEE (reference sequence). CDR3 size: 14 residues. The CDR3 nucleotides read TGTGCCAGCAGCTCTGGACAGGGGTTCTATGGCTACACCTTC. Protein product: CASSSGQGFYGYTF.

The chain is built from TRBV7-6 and TRBJ1-2, with D unresolved. V lost 5 bases and J lost 11, with 18 bases in between. Germline CDR1 and CDR2: SGHVS and FNYEAQ. This CDR3 has 13 amino acids. Here the CDR3 DNA reads TGTGCCAGCAGCCCTCTCGGGTACCTGACGTACACCTTC. It translates to CASSPLGYLTYTF. Variable domain in full (rest from reference TRBV7-6 and TRBJ1-2): GAGVSQSPRYKVTKRGQDVALRCDPISGHVSLYWYRQALGQGPEFLTYFNYEAQQDKSGLPNDRFSAERPEGSISTLTIQRTEQRDSAMYRCASSPLGYLTYTFGSGTRLTVV.

The rearrangement links TRBV4-1 to TRBJ2-5; 10 nucleotides align to TRBD1. This CDR3 contains 16 residues. Germline lookup yields CDR1 MGHRA and CDR2 YSYEKL. With 2 bases clipped from V and 4 bases from J, the junction kept 7 bases outside the gene matches. The CDR3 DNA follows: TGCGCCAGCAGCCAACCTGACAGGGGGCCGGGAGAGACCCAGTACTTC. Protein product: CASSQPDRGPGETQYF.

The gene calls are TRBV2 and TRBJ1-2; 10 bases match TRBD1. The CDR3 has 14 residues. V dropped 6 bases and J dropped 4; count of bases not matched to a gene: 5. Germline V CDR1 and CDR2: SNHLY, FYNNEI. CDR3 nucleotides: TGTGCCAGCAGAGGGACAGGGGCGGTCTATGGCTACACCTTC. It codes for CASRGTGAVYGYTF.